This TCR beta chain was obtained from a study of OX40 agonist ivuxolimab in advanced cancers. Study in general: The study reported partial responses in three patients: one hepatocellular carcinoma, two cutaneous melanoma.

Data came from immunoSEQ multiplex PCR; TCRdb stores just in-frame clones and leaves some out. The sample holds tens of thousands of clones, just over 85% seen once. With V trimmed by 5 bases and J by 1 base, 6 bases remained unmatched. Germline values: CDR1 LNHDA, CDR2 SQIVND (reference sequence). The length of the CDR3 is 15 residues. The clonotype was recovered from an adult with an advanced solid tumor such as melanoma, head and neck, liver or kidney cancer. The rearrangement uses TRBV19 and TRBJ2-7, with 9 bases identical to TRBD1. Sequenced material: CD4+ or CD8+ T cells sorted from blood, taken in a trial of the OX40 agonist ivuxolimab. CDR3 nucleotides: TGTGCCAGTAGTGGGAGACAGGGGGGATCCTACGAGCAGTACTTC. It yields the protein CASSGRQGGSYEQYF. The entire variable domain, with the rest obtained from reference TRBV19 and TRBJ2-7, is as follows: DGGITQSPKYLFRKEGQNVTLSCEQNLNHDAMYWYRQDPGQGLRLIYYSQIVNDFQKGDIAEGYSVSREKKESFPLTVTSAQKNPTAFYLCASSGRQGGSYEQYFGPGTRLTVT.